Detailed here is one TCR delta chain. The protein that TCRdb holds for this DNA derives from a much larger clone and differs from the translated DNA at residue 10, which likely indicates a read error; the protein shown here is translated from the DNA. This same CDR3 is encoded by further DNA sequences in the sample. This entry is derived from a study of gamma-delta chains in newborns, infants, children. Study details: Polyclonal expansion of innate γδ T cells after birth follows microbial exposure.

TCRdb ran CATT on the reads. The table has some 4,100 delta-chain clones, approximately 0.6% seen once. V gave up 1 base and J gave up 4 bases; unmatched junction bases: 6. This CDR3 is 16 amino acids long. Germline CDR1 and CDR2: GEAIGNYY and EKD. The chain uses TRDV2 and TRDJ2, with TRDD3 identical over 9 bases. The sample taken for sequencing was blood. This sequence originates from a child who was a newborn, infant or young child, either healthy, febrile or measles-vaccinated (not recorded which). The CDR3 spells CACDTLGDSSTAQLFF. CDR3 nucleotide sequence: TGTGCCTGTGACACTCTGGGGGATTCCTCGACAGCACAACTCTTCTTT.